What follows are 26 T cell receptor beta chains derived from one specimen sequenced in a study of T cell changes during pregnancy in multiple sclerosis. The assay was immunoSEQ multiplex PCR, and TCRdb's table has in-frame clones only and misses some. This sample yields tens of thousands of clones, of which about 88% are seen a single time; more than 0.95% belongs to the top ten. The sequencing here drew on CD4+ T cells from peripheral blood mononuclear cells, taken in the second trimester of pregnancy. All receptors derive from a female donor with multiple sclerosis, enrolled in a pregnancy study.

The chain has TRBV27 and TRBJ2-1; TRBD2 matches at 7 bases. The junction had 5 bases not matched to a gene; V was cut back by 6 bases and J by 9 bases. CDR1 is MNHEY and CDR2 is SMNVEV in the germline V gene (reference sequence). The CDR3 totals 12 residues. In DNA form, the CDR3 reads TGTGCCAGCAGGGGTAGCGGGCCTGAGCAGTTCTTC. Its translation is CASRGSGPEQFF.

This clone was seen only once. The genes are TRBV19 and TRBJ2-6; a possible D gene is TRBD2 (5 bases). The CDR3 totals 16 residues. Trimming removed 0 bases at V and 2 bases at J, with 8 bases between. Germline values: CDR1 LNHDA, CDR2 SQIVND (reference sequence). This CDR3 reads CASSIDGGTGANVLTF. CDR3 bases: TGTGCCAGTAGTATAGATGGAGGTACTGGGGCCAACGTCCTGACTTTC.

The chain joins TRBV7-8 to TRBJ2-3; D may be TRBD2 (5 bases). In germline, CDR1 is SGHVS, CDR2 FQNEAQ. Trimming removed 5 bases from V and 2 bases from J, with 14 bases in between. CDR3 length: 15 amino acids. CDR3 coding DNA: TGTGCCAGCAGCCAACCGACTATATTCACAGATACGCAGTATTTT. Its translation is CASSQPTIFTDTQYF.

V usage is TRBV27 and J usage is TRBJ2-7, with D perhaps matching TRBD2 (6 bases). The V end lost 2 bases, the J end lost 1 base, and 9 bases lay between the germline ends. Germline values: CDR1 MNHEY, CDR2 SMNVEV (reference sequence). The CDR3 sequence is 14 residues long. Written as DNA, the CDR3 is TGTGCCAGCAGTTTACAGGGACTTTCCTACGAGCAGTACTTC. Amino acids: CASSLQGLSYEQYF.

The chain has TRBV13 and TRBJ1-3; a possible D gene is TRBD1 (5 bases). The CDR3 contains 16 residues. Trimming pared 5 bases from V and 1 base from J, leaving 15 bases between. Germline V lookup: CDR1 PRHDT, CDR2 FYEKMQ (reference sequence). The CDR3 reads CASSSSLGGSGNTIYF. DNA of the CDR3: TGTGCCAGCAGCAGCTCCCTCGGGGGTTCTGGAAACACCATATATTTT. Drawing the rest from reference TRBV13 and TRBJ1-3, the complete variable domain is AAGVIQSPRHLIKEKRETATLKCYPIPRHDTVYWYQQGPGQDPQFLISFYEKMQSDKGSIPDRFSAQQFSDYHSELNMSSLELGDSALYFCASSSSLGGSGNTIYFGEGSWLTVV.

The rearrangement links TRBV20-1 to TRBJ1-1; TRBD1 might be the D (5 bases). Germline CDR1 reads DFQATT; CDR2 reads SNEGSKA (reference sequence). CDR3 length equals 10 residues. CDR3: CRAGHTEAFF. The CDR3 DNA follows: TGCAGGGCAGGGCACACTGAAGCTTTCTTT.

The CDR3 loop is CASSLRVAGVGTDTQYF. CDR3 nucleotides: TGTGCCAGCAGTTTAAGGGTAGCGGGAGTGGGCACAGATACGCAGTATTTT. The rearrangement uses TRBV27 and TRBJ2-3, with 9 bases that match TRBD2. Germline CDR1 is MNHEY and CDR2 is SMNVEV (reference sequence). Trimming at V came to 2 bases and at J to 1 base, leaving 7 bases not matched to a gene. CDR3 length: 17 amino acids.

The CDR3 reads CASSLRGLDEQYF. The CDR3 nucleotides read TGTGCCAGCAGTTTGCGGGGTCTCGACGAGCAGTACTTC. The V gene is TRBV27, the J gene TRBJ2-7; TRBD2 might be the D (6 bases). V lost 3 bases, J lost 5 bases, and 11 bases lay in between. Germline-derived CDR1 and CDR2 are MNHEY and SMNVEV (reference sequence). CDR3 length: 13 residues.

The chain has TRBV5-1 and TRBJ1-1; no definite D call. The CDR3 is 13 amino acids. Germline V gene sequence: CDR1 SGHRS, CDR2 YFSETQ. The V gene lost 0 bases and the J gene lost 0 bases, with 3 bases spanning the gap. CDR3 sequence (DNA): TGCGCCAGCAGCTTGGACTTGAACACTGAAGCTTTCTTT. Its translation: CASSLDLNTEAFF.

The chain combines TRBV5-1 with TRBJ2-5; 14 bases match TRBD2. Looked up from germline, CDR1 is SGHRS and CDR2 is YFSETQ. The CDR3 has 17 amino acids. V trimming: 3 bases; J trimming: 5 bases; junction bases outside the gene matches: 9. CDR3 bases: TGCGCCAGCAGCTCGGGACTAGCGGGAGAGGGGGAGGAGACCCAGTACTTC. Amino acid sequence: CASSSGLAGEGEETQYF.

This clone was seen a few times. The genes are TRBV6-5 and TRBJ2-2, with 7 bases that match TRBD2. The CDR3 has 16 amino acids. V trimming: 2 bases; J trimming: 6 bases; junction bases outside the gene matches: 9. Germline V gene sequence: CDR1 MNHEY, CDR2 SVGAGI. CDR3: CASSYVGLGLAGELFF. CDR3 DNA sequence: TGTGCCAGCAGTTACGTAGGACTAGGTTTAGCCGGGGAGCTGTTTTTT.

This clone was seen once. This chain joins TRBV15 and TRBJ2-5; TRBD2 might be the D (6 bases). The CDR3 runs to 15 residues. Between the trimmed V and J ends, which lost 3 bases and 3 bases, there was a span of 14 bases. CDR1 LNHNV and CDR2 YYDKDF come from the germline V gene (reference sequence). The CDR3, as DNA: TGTGCCACCAGCAGGGGTACTACGGGAGAAGAGACCCAGTACTTC. Its translation: CATSRGTTGEETQYF. The full variable domain, in which reference TRBV15 and TRBJ2-5 provide the parts outside the CDR3, is DAMVIQNPRYQVTQFGKPVTLSCSQTLNHNVMYWYQQKSSQAPKLLFHYYDKDFNNEADTPDNFQSRRPNTSFCFLDIRSPGLGDTAMYLCATSRGTTGEETQYFGPGTRLLVL.

The gene calls are TRBV30 and TRBJ2-5; 7 bases fit TRBD2. This CDR3 is 15 amino acids long. V lost 7 bases to trimming and J lost 4 bases; unmatched junction nucleotides: 15. CDR1 is GTSNPN and CDR2 is SVGIG in the germline V gene (reference sequence). CDR3 protein: CASIWGGWSGETQYF. CDR3 nucleotide sequence: TGTGCCTCCATTTGGGGGGGATGGAGTGGAGAGACCCAGTACTTC.

The gene calls are TRBV25-1 and TRBJ1-6; no definite D call. V shed 3 bases and J shed 1 base, with 13 bases lying between them. Germline V gene sequence: CDR1 MGHDK, CDR2 SYGVNS. The CDR3 loop spans 17 amino acids. In nucleotides, the CDR3 is TGTGCCAGCAGTGATTCGGGGAGAAGTTCCTATAATTCACCCCTCCACTTT. It translates to CASSDSGRSSYNSPLHF.

By sample fraction, this clone is medium-sized. The CDR3 loop is CASSHRLAGGVETQYF. CDR3 DNA: TGTGCCAGCAGCCACCGACTAGCGGGAGGAGTGGAGACCCAGTACTTC. V is TRBV7-6 and J is TRBJ2-5; 13 bases are a match to TRBD2. The trim removed 5 bases at V and 5 bases at J, leaving 8 bases unmatched. This CDR3 is 16 amino acids long. Germline V gene sequence: CDR1 SGHVS, CDR2 FNYEAQ.

This chain links TRBV6-6 with TRBJ2-3; D not resolved. The V gene's germline CDR1 is MNHNY and CDR2 SVGAGI (reference sequence). The V end lost 2 bases, the J end lost 3 bases, and 9 bases lay between the germline ends. The CDR3 loop spans 14 amino acids. The CDR3 is CASSYPISTDTQYF. Here the CDR3 DNA reads TGTGCCAGCAGTTACCCCATCAGTACAGATACGCAGTATTTT.

The chain has TRBV23-1 and TRBJ1-1; 9 bases fit TRBD1. TRBV23-1 belongs to the ORF category, with a function that is uncertain. The CDR3 has 17 residues. V lost 3 bases to trimming and J lost 1 base; unmatched junction nucleotides: 9. CDR3 DNA: TGCGCCAGCAGTCAGTCGGACAGGGGCCATCCGAACACTGAAGCTTTCTTT. It codes for CASSQSDRGHPNTEAFF.

V is TRBV15 and J is TRBJ2-7; 8 nucleotides match TRBD2. Germline V gene lookup returns CDR1 LNHNV and CDR2 YYDKDF (reference sequence). J lost 4 bases, V lost 0 bases, and 8 bases had no gene match. The CDR3 is 16 amino acids. The CDR3 region is CATSRDSSGSWYEQYF. Written as DNA, the CDR3 is TGTGCCACCAGCAGAGATTCGAGCGGGAGCTGGTACGAGCAGTACTTC.

The chain employs TRBV12-2 and TRBJ2-2; whether TRBD2, the table's D call, matches the DNA was not checked. TRBV12-2 has pseudogene status. The CDR3 runs 16 residues. The CDR3 nucleotides are TGTGCAAGTCGCTCACCAGCGGGACCGAACACCGGGGAGCTGTTTTTT. Its protein is CASRSPAGPNTGELFF.

The chain joins TRBV28 to TRBJ1-2; weak D call: TRBD1 (6 bases). Trimming cost V 6 bases and J 7 bases, with 21 bases left between them. The V gene's germline CDR1 is MDHEN and CDR2 SYDVKM. The CDR3 contains 15 residues. The CDR3 region has the DNA TGTGCCAGCAGCTTTCCCGGGGGGCGGTTAGGTGGCTACACCTTC. This translates into CASSFPGGRLGGYTF.

The chain is built from TRBV7-2 and TRBJ2-3, with 8 positions matching TRBD1. The V gene's germline CDR1 is SGHTA and CDR2 FQGNSA. With V trimmed by 4 bases and J by 3 bases, 0 bases remained unmatched. CDR3 length: 13 amino acids. CDR3 sequence reads: CASSWTGTDTQYF. Written as DNA, the CDR3 is TGTGCCAGCAGCTGGACAGGGACAGATACGCAGTATTTT.

The J gene is TRBJ2-7, the V gene TRBV11-2, with 15 bases fitting TRBD2. Germline lookup yields CDR1 SGHAT and CDR2 FQNNGV. The ends lost 5 bases at V and 1 base at J; junction bases unmatched: 0. CDR3 length: 15 amino acids. This CDR3 reads CASSGTSGRSYEQYF. CDR3 in DNA: TGTGCCAGCAGCGGGACTAGCGGGAGGTCCTACGAGCAGTACTTC.

The chain employs TRBV5-6 and TRBJ2-2; maybe TRBD2 (6 bases). CDR3 length: 17 amino acids. V lost 2 bases and J lost 6, with 20 bases in between. CDR1 SGHDT and CDR2 YYEEEE come from the germline V gene. The CDR3 is CASSFAARLSGAGELFF. The CDR3 bases are TGTGCCAGCAGCTTCGCCGCAAGACTCTCGGGGGCCGGGGAGCTGTTTTTT.

The chain employs TRBV29-1 and TRBJ1-2; tentatively, D is TRBD1 (6 bases). This CDR3 is built from 15 residues. Between the trimmed V and J ends, which lost 0 bases and 5 bases, there was a span of 16 bases. CDR1 SQVTM and CDR2 ANQGSEA come from the germline V gene. DNA of the CDR3: TGCAGCGTTGAAGATCTAGGACAGAAAATTTATGGCTACACCTTC. The encoded protein is CSVEDLGQKIYGYTF.

The V gene is TRBV5-4, the J gene TRBJ1-1; no clear D. Germline V gene sequence: CDR1 SGHNT, CDR2 YYREEE (reference sequence). With 1 base removed from V and 3 bases from J, the gap between germline ends came to 10 bases. This CDR3 is 14 amino acids long. CDR3 region: CASSLPGSYTEAFF. The CDR3, as DNA: TGTGCCAGCAGCTTGCCAGGTTCGTACACTGAAGCTTTCTTT.

This clone was seen only a few times. J is TRBJ1-5 and V is TRBV19; the D gene is possibly TRBD1 (5 bases). Germline CDR1 is LNHDA and CDR2 is SQIVND (reference sequence). V lost 0 bases and J 7 bases, leaving 10 bases between the germline ends. The CDR3 spans 14 residues. CDR3 bases: TGTGCCAGTAGTATAGAAGGGGTCTACCAGCCCCAGCATTTT. Residues: CASSIEGVYQPQHF.